This T cell receptor (beta chain) was identified during a study of blood T cell repertoires in COVID-19. Background on the study: Sample material is recorded as cDNA or gDNA derived from T cells, B-cell-depleted T cells, or PBMCs.

In the original workflow: From reference gene primer amplification, estimates of nucleated cell counts were derived. Some clones are missing from TCRdb's copy, which holds only in-frame ones; the method was immunoSEQ multiplex PCR. V and J calls plus clone size are reproduced from that table; the DNA served to infer D and trimming. The sample yields approximately 80,000 clones, 75% to 85% seen once. Germline assignment: CDR1 LGHNA and CDR2 YNFKEQ. The CDR3 loop spans 17 amino acids. Trimming shortened V by 0 bases and J by 1 base, and 10 bases separated the two germline ends. The sample taken for sequencing was peripheral blood. This chain uses TRBV4-2 with TRBJ1-6; a weak D match, TRBD1 (5 bases). The sequence was collected from a human donor in a cohort sampled during active COVID-19. The CDR3 DNA reads as TGTGCCAGCAGCCAAGACGACAGTAAATCCTATAATTCACCCCTCCACTTT. Translated, it gives CASSQDDSKSYNSPLHF.